This entry lists 32 T cell receptor beta chains sequenced from one sample in a study of tumor-infiltrating lymphocytes in primary liver carcinoma. TCR beta cDNA came from approximately 0.55 ug total RNA, primed with a constant-region primer. Investigators got TCR beta libraries out of three nested multiplex PCR rounds, done with slightly modified ARM-PCR. The first two PCR rounds used TRBV1-TRBV30 forward primers with a C-beta reverse primer, roughly 10 cycles each. One entry per CDR3 protein results from TCRdb running MiXCR on the multiplex PCR reads. The sample has around 210,000 distinct CDR3 sequences, 65% seen once. Germline DNA was extracted alongside blood RNA, which was obtained from unsorted whole blood. The sequenced sample consisted of peripheral blood. The receptors were sampled from a woman aged 55-69 years with primary liver carcinoma and hepatitis B virus infection.

This clonotype was recorded a few times. The CDR3 does not close with the conserved phenylalanine or tryptophan, likely indicating a read error. V and J are TRBV11-3 and TRBJ2-7; D gene uncertain. V was trimmed by 2 bases and J by 4 bases, leaving 12 bases between them. The CDR3 contains 14 residues. The germline V gene has CDR1 SGHNT and CDR2 YENEEA. The CDR3 nucleotides read TGTGCCAGCAGCTTAACGGTGGGCCGGTACGAGCAGTACTTA. Translation gives CASSLTVGRYEQYL.

Details on this clonotype: Likely a read error: the CDR3 ends without its conserved phenylalanine or tryptophan. This rearrangement joins TRBV10-1 to TRBJ2-1; D might be TRBD2 (5 bases). Looked up from germline, CDR1 is WNHNN and CDR2 is SYGVQD (reference sequence). The CDR3 loop spans 16 amino acids. DNA of the CDR3: TGCGCCGGCAGTGATCAGCGGACCACCCTTTACAATGAGCAGTTCATC. Translation gives CAGSDQRTTLYNEQFI.

Ten or more counts support this clonotype. The V gene is TRBV6-1, the J gene TRBJ2-1; D unresolved. The CDR3 contains 12 residues. Germline CDR1 MNHNS, CDR2 SASEGT. V gave up 6 bases and J gave up 7 bases, with 10 bases separating them. The CDR3 protein is CASSRTGNEQFF. The CDR3 DNA sequence: TGTGCCAGCAGCCGCACCGGGAATGAGCAGTTCTTC.

The chain employs TRBV6-1 and TRBJ1-1; 8 nucleotides line up with TRBD1. Germline values: CDR1 MNHNS, CDR2 SASEGT. There are 12 residues in the CDR3. Trimming removed 8 bases from V and 6 bases from J; junction bases left unmatched: 5. This CDR3 reads CASGADRAEAFF. CDR3 bases: TGTGCCAGCGGCGCGGACAGGGCTGAAGCTTTCTTT.

A note on this clonotype: A much larger clone differs by one base, so this may be a read error. The V and J genes are TRBV6-6 and TRBJ2-5, with D hard to call. Germline CDR1 reads MNHNY; CDR2 reads SVGAGI (reference sequence). Between the trimmed V and J ends, which lost 7 bases and 10 bases, there was a span of 13 bases. This CDR3 is built from 11 residues. The DNA for the CDR3 is TGTGCCAGCAATGCAACGGTTCACCAGTACTTC. It codes for CASNATVHQYF.

This clonotype was counted a few times. The chain links TRBV28 to TRBJ2-1, with 13 nucleotides matching TRBD2. Germline V lookup: CDR1 MDHEN, CDR2 SYDVKM. There are 16 residues in the CDR3. Unmatched junction bases numbered 6, after V lost 6 bases and J lost 4 bases. The CDR3 sequence: CASRSLAGGIYNEQFF. CDR3 coding DNA: TGTGCCAGCAGGTCACTAGCGGGAGGGATTTACAATGAGCAGTTCTTC.

V gene TRBV5-6 combines with J gene TRBJ1-5; 10 bases are shared with TRBD1. Trimming took 2 bases from V and 2 from J; bases not matched to a gene: 4. The CDR3 sequence is 16 residues long. Germline V lookup: CDR1 SGHDT, CDR2 YYEEEE. This CDR3 reads CASSLGTGVGNQPQHF. For the CDR3, the DNA is TGTGCCAGCAGCTTAGGGACAGGGGTCGGCAATCAGCCCCAGCATTTT.

This clonotype appeared a single time. Compared with germline, one end of the junction differs, possibly owing to a read error. J is TRBJ1-2 and V is TRBV6-6, with 11 positions matching TRBD1. Germline CDR1 MNHNY, CDR2 SVGAGI (reference sequence). The CDR3 covers 15 residues. The CDR3 here is CAISGTGGKHYGYTF. The DNA for the CDR3 is TGTGCCATCAGTGGGACAGGGGGTAAGCACTATGGCTACACCTTC.

Note on this clonotype: Given the absence of the conserved phenylalanine or tryptophan at the CDR3 end, a read error is likely. The chain employs TRBV5-5 and TRBJ2-6, with TRBD1 matching over 9 bases. CDR3 length: 15 amino acids. Per germline, CDR1 SGHKS and CDR2 YYEKEE (reference sequence). V lost 4 bases and J lost 5; bases outside the gene matches: 4. CDR3 bases: TGTGCCAGCAGCACGACAGGGGGAAGGGCCAACGTCCTGACTATC. This encodes CASSTTGGRANVLTI.

This chain connects TRBV30 to TRBJ1-1; D gene ambiguous. In germline, CDR1 is GTSNPN, CDR2 SVGIG (reference sequence). This CDR3 is 14 amino acids long. With 2 bases removed from V and 4 bases from J, the gap between germline ends came to 14 bases. DNA of the CDR3: TGTGCCTGGAGTAGTGGGTACGAGGGCACTGAAGCTTTCTTT. Its protein is CAWSSGYEGTEAFF.

This clonotype was seen just once. The J gene is TRBJ2-1, the V gene TRBV5-1; D gene uncertain. V was cut by 3 bases and J by 7 bases, with 8 bases left in between. This CDR3 is 12 amino acids long. Germline values: CDR1 SGHRS, CDR2 YFSETQ. The CDR3 coding sequence is TGCGCCAGCAGCTACATAGGGAATGAGCAGTTCTTC. It specifies CASSYIGNEQFF.

This clonotype has more than one count but fewer than ten. The V and J genes are TRBV6-1 and TRBJ2-2, with 10 bases lining up with TRBD1. CDR3 length: 14 residues. Germline V lookup: CDR1 MNHNS, CDR2 SASEGT. With V trimmed by 7 bases and J by 3 bases, 2 bases remained unmatched. The DNA of the CDR3 is TGTGCCAGCACCGGACAGGGGGACACCGGGGAGCTGTTTTTT. It encodes CASTGQGDTGELFF.

The gene calls are TRBV7-9 and TRBJ1-4, with D unclear. Trimming cost V 5 bases and J 2 bases, with 15 bases left between them. CDR1 is SEHNR, CDR2 FQNEAQ, per germline (reference sequence). The CDR3 has 16 residues. The CDR3 loop reads CASSIGRISTNEKLFF. In DNA, the CDR3 is TGTGCCAGCAGCATTGGACGGATAAGTACTAATGAAAAACTGTTTTTT.

Concerning this clonotype: A much bigger clone sits one base away, suggesting this may be a read error. This chain uses TRBV10-2 with TRBJ2-7; D is uncertain. V was cut by 0 bases and J by 4 bases, with 10 bases left in between. This CDR3 has 14 residues. Per germline, CDR1 WSHSY and CDR2 SAAADI. The CDR3 DNA follows: TGCGCCAGCAGTGAGTCCACTGACCTTTACGAGCAGTACTTC. This codes for CASSESTDLYEQYF.

Note on this clonotype: This may be a read error: a much more frequent sequence differs by one nucleotide. The CDR3 sequence: CSVAQTGTKAFF. The CDR3 region has the DNA TGCAGCGTAGCTCAGACAGGTACTAAAGCTTTCTTT. This chain uses TRBV29-1 with TRBJ1-1, with TRBD1 as a possible D gene (6 bases). The CDR3 runs to 12 residues. The germline V gene encodes CDR1 SQVTM and CDR2 ANQGSEA. Trimming pared 6 bases from V and 9 bases from J, leaving 17 bases between.

The CDR3 sequence is CVNSYSLGNIQYF. The DNA of the CDR3 is TGTGTCAACAGTTACTCGCTGGGGAACATTCAGTACTTC. J is TRBJ2-4 and V is TRBV6-5, with D unresolved. The CDR3 consists of 13 residues. Germline V CDR1 and CDR2: MNHEY, SVGAGI.

This clonotype was picked up one time. A much larger clone lies a single base off, so this may be a read error. Likely a read error: the CDR3 ends without its conserved phenylalanine or tryptophan. This chain joins TRBV4-1 and TRBJ1-5, with D unclear. Germline V CDR1 and CDR2: MGHRA, YSYEKL. V was cut by 2 bases and J by 2 bases, with 7 bases left in between. This CDR3 has 14 residues. The DNA of the CDR3 is TGCGCCAGCAGCCAACTCCCGGGCAATCAGCCCCAGCATTTA. It translates to CASSQLPGNQPQHL.

The chain uses TRBV11-1 and TRBJ2-1, with 10 bases that match TRBD2. This CDR3 contains 14 residues. Unmatched junction bases numbered 4, after V lost 2 bases and J lost 9 bases. Germline CDR1 SGHAT, CDR2 FQDESV (reference sequence). In nucleotides, the CDR3 is TGTGCCAGCAGCTTATCCGGGACTAGCGCTGAGCAGTTCTTC. As protein: CASSLSGTSAEQFF.

V and J are TRBV28 and TRBJ2-3; weak D call: TRBD2 (6 bases). The CDR3 runs 16 residues. Germline loops: CDR1 MDHEN, CDR2 SYDVKM. V was clipped by 6 bases and J by 1 base, with 17 bases between them. The CDR3 here is CASSPYSGTGTDTQYF. In DNA, the CDR3 is TGTGCCAGCAGCCCTTATAGCGGTACGGGCACAGATACGCAGTATTTT.

Regarding this clonotype: Germline is not matched at one junction end, which may reflect a read error. The V call is TRBV11-2, the J call TRBJ1-2; D is ambiguous. The CDR3 is 14 amino acids. Germline CDR1 reads SGHAT; CDR2 reads FQNNGV. The CDR3: CASSLEGAIYGCTF. DNA of the CDR3: TGTGCCAGCAGCCTAGAAGGCGCAATCTATGGCTGCACCTTC.

There are a few counts of this clonotype. The CDR3 loop is CASSFSGTGNQPQHF. The CDR3 region has the DNA TGCGCCAGCAGCTTCTCCGGGACGGGCAATCAGCCCCAGCATTTT. The J gene is TRBJ1-5, the V gene TRBV5-1; D possibly corresponds to TRBD1 (5 bases). This CDR3 is 15 amino acids long. Germline lookup yields CDR1 SGHRS and CDR2 YFSETQ. V was cut by 2 bases and J by 2 bases, with 11 bases left in between.

Concerning this clonotype: The junction differs from germline at one of its ends, possibly a read error. The chain's CDR3 is CASGALGTPYNEQFF. DNA for the CDR3: TGTGCCAGCGGTGCACTTGGGACACCATACAATGAGCAATTCTTC. J is TRBJ2-1 and V is TRBV6-5; D possibly corresponds to TRBD1 (6 bases). This CDR3 spans 15 amino acids. Germline-derived CDR1 and CDR2 are MNHEY and SVGAGI.

The chain uses TRBV29-1 and TRBJ2-7; D remains unclear. The ends were cut back, 8 bases at V and 3 bases at J, with 14 bases in the middle. The CDR3 sequence is 12 residues long. Germline CDR1 is SQVTM and CDR2 is ANQGSEA. CDR3 DNA: TGCAGCTTTGGAGTCCGCGGCTACGAGCAGTACTTC. This sequence encodes CSFGVRGYEQYF.

As to this clonotype: One end of the junction varies from germline; a read error may be responsible. The chain uses TRBV29-1 and TRBJ2-3, with D possibly TRBD1 on 8 matching bases. Germline V gives CDR1 SQVTM, CDR2 ANQGSEA. The CDR3 is 11 residues long. The CDR3 reads CSVADREGAYF. The CDR3 DNA sequence: TGCAGCGTGGCGGACAGGGAGGGAGCGTACTTT.

On this clonotype: At one end the junction does not follow the germline gene, possibly because of a read error. The chain recombines TRBV28 with TRBJ2-2; tentative D call: TRBD2 (7 bases). CDR1 and CDR2 (germline): MDHEN, SYDVKM. The length of the CDR3 is 14 residues. The CDR3 loop is CASRRGASTEELFF. The CDR3 coding sequence is TGTGCCAGCAGACGGGGGGCAAGCACCGAGGAGCTGTTTTTT.

On this clonotype: A much larger clone lies a single base off, so this may be a read error. The rearrangement links TRBV11-3 to TRBJ1-2; 10 nucleotides line up with TRBD1. With V trimmed by 7 bases and J by 7 bases, 18 bases remained unmatched. The CDR3 covers 17 residues. Germline CDR1 is SGHNT and CDR2 is YENEEA. The chain's CDR3 is CASNPAAGQGEPSGYTF. The CDR3 DNA reads TGTGCCAGCAACCCGGCAGCTGGACAGGGGGAGCCTAGTGGCTACACCTTC. The full variable domain, its missing parts supplied by reference TRBV11-3 and TRBJ1-2, is EAGVVQSPRYKIIEKKQPVAFWCNPISGHNTLYWYLQNLGQGPELLIRYENEEAVDDSQLPKDRFSAERLKGVDSTLKIQPAELGDSAVYLCASNPAAGQGEPSGYTFGSGTRLTVV.

A remark on this clonotype: This may stem from a read error, because a much larger clone lies one nucleotide away. This chain joins TRBV5-5 and TRBJ1-1, with 7 bases lining up with TRBD1. In germline, CDR1 is SGHKS, CDR2 YYEKEE (reference sequence). The CDR3 has 16 amino acids. CDR3 in DNA: TGTGCCAGCAGCTTGAGACCGGGACAGCTGAACACTGATGCTTTCTTT. Its protein is CASSLRPGQLNTDAFF.

The chain combines TRBV13 with TRBJ2-7; D not resolved. The CDR3 has 14 residues. The germline V gene encodes CDR1 PRHDT and CDR2 FYEKMQ (reference sequence). Trimming removed 7 bases at V and 0 bases at J, with 13 bases between. CDR3 amino acids: CASNLSESSYEQYF. CDR3 nucleotides: TGTGCCAGCAATTTGAGCGAGAGCTCCTACGAGCAGTACTTC.

This clonotype was recorded at least ten times. The chain joins TRBV6-5 to TRBJ2-7, with 8 nucleotides matching TRBD2. Trimming at V came to 5 bases and at J to 4 bases, leaving 10 bases not matched to a gene. Germline V CDR1 and CDR2: MNHEY, SVGAGI. The CDR3 has 15 residues. CDR3 region: CASSRSGRVRYEQYF. The CDR3 DNA reads TGTGCCAGCAGTCGAAGCGGGAGAGTTCGGTACGAGCAGTACTTC.

The rearrangement joins TRBV25-1 to TRBJ2-7, with 9 bases identical to TRBD2. V lost 1 base to trimming and J lost 3 bases; unmatched junction nucleotides: 13. The CDR3 is made up of 18 amino acids. Germline V gene lookup returns CDR1 MGHDK and CDR2 SYGVNS. The chain's CDR3 is CASSEFGRASGTSYEQYF. In DNA form, the CDR3 reads TGTGCCAGCAGTGAATTTGGGAGGGCTAGCGGGACCAGCTACGAGCAGTACTTC.

Concerning this clonotype: This is likely a read error, given that the CDR3 carries no conserved phenylalanine or tryptophan at its end. In DNA, the CDR3 is TGTGCCATCATCTCGGGGACTAACTCCTACAATGAGCAGTTCCTC. Its protein is CAIISGTNSYNEQFL. The rearrangement links TRBV11-2 to TRBJ2-1, with TRBD2 matching 7 bases. V dropped 10 bases and J dropped 0; count of bases not matched to a gene: 9. This CDR3 contains 15 residues. Germline V gene data show CDR1 as SGHAT and CDR2 as FQNNGV.

This clonotype was seen a few times. This may arise from a read error, as a much more abundant clone is one base away. This chain connects TRBV6-1 to TRBJ1-5; D gene uncertain. The CDR3 totals 11 residues. Per the germline V gene, CDR1 is MNHNS and CDR2 is SASEGT. CDR3: CVSSEPQPQHF. In DNA, the CDR3 is TGTGTCAGCAGTGAACCTCAGCCCCAGCATTTT.